These 31 T cell receptor beta chains share one sample of origin, sequenced in a study of OX40 agonist ivuxolimab in advanced cancers. Measured with immunoSEQ multiplex PCR; TCRdb has only the in-frame clones, and not every one. The sample holds 25,000 to 40,000 clones, 84% seen once. Here the sequenced sample was CD4+ or CD8+ T cells sorted from blood, taken in a trial of the OX40 agonist ivuxolimab. The receptors shown here come from an adult with an advanced solid tumor such as melanoma, head and neck, liver or kidney cancer.

The chain links TRBV11-2 to TRBJ1-1; 8 nucleotides line up with TRBD1. The CDR3 has 13 amino acids. J gave up 11 bases and V 5 bases, and 10 bases lay outside the gene matches. In germline, CDR1 is SGHAT, CDR2 FQNNGV. The CDR3 nucleotides are TGTGCCAGCAGCGAGGCAGGGGGCGTCATGGCTTTCTTT. The encoded protein is CASSEAGGVMAFF.

J is TRBJ2-1 and V is TRBV7-8; the match to TRBD2 covers 7 bases. The CDR3 loop spans 16 amino acids. The V and J ends lost 1 base and 3 bases, in that order; junction bases with no gene match: 6. Germline loops: CDR1 SGHVS, CDR2 FQNEAQ. CDR3 loop: CASSLELATGYNEQFF. The CDR3 bases are TGTGCCAGCAGCTTAGAACTAGCGACTGGCTACAATGAGCAGTTCTTC.

V is TRBV28 and J is TRBJ2-7, with unresolved D. The germline CDR1 and CDR2 sequences are MDHEN and SYDVKM. The CDR3 has 13 amino acids. Trimming left V 2 bases short and J 2 bases short, with 7 bases between. The CDR3 reads CASSLAVPYEQYF. In DNA form, the CDR3 reads TGTGCCAGCAGTTTAGCGGTTCCCTACGAGCAGTACTTC. Full variable domain (outside the CDR3, taken from reference TRBV28 and TRBJ2-7): DVKVTQSSRYLVKRTGEKVFLECVQDMDHENMFWYRQDPGLGLRLIYFSYDVKMKEKGDIPEGYSVSREKKERFSLILESASTNQTSMYLCASSLAVPYEQYFGPGTRLTVT.

This rearrangement joins TRBV10-3 to TRBJ1-1; unclear D gene. Trimming pared 8 bases from V and 4 bases from J, leaving 14 bases between. The germline V gene encodes CDR1 ENHRY and CDR2 SYGVKD. The CDR3 totals 13 residues. Here the CDR3 DNA reads TGTGCCATCGGACGGGGTGTCAGCACTGAAGCTTTCTTT. Amino acid sequence: CAIGRGVSTEAFF.

The chain recombines TRBV9 with TRBJ2-1, with D uncertain. This CDR3 comprises 12 residues. Germline loops: CDR1 SGDLS, CDR2 YYNGEE. Trimming removed 4 bases at V and 5 bases at J, with 7 bases between. The CDR3 here is CASSPGHNEQFF. The CDR3 DNA reads as TGTGCCAGCAGCCCCGGGCACAATGAGCAGTTCTTC.

V usage is TRBV5-6 and J usage is TRBJ2-7; 8 nucleotides line up with TRBD2. This CDR3 is built from 15 residues. Germline assignment: CDR1 SGHDT and CDR2 YYEEEE. V was pared by 5 bases and J by 2 bases, with 9 bases of the junction left unmatched. The CDR3 bases are TGTGCCAGCAGGGCCGGGGGGGGGCCGACCTACGAGCAGTACTTC. Encoded protein: CASRAGGGPTYEQYF.

The rearrangement links TRBV7-9 to TRBJ2-7, with D tentatively TRBD2 (5 bases). CDR3 length: 16 residues. V dropped 0 bases and J dropped 5 bases, with 17 bases sitting between them. Germline V gives CDR1 SEHNR, CDR2 FQNEAQ (reference sequence). The CDR3 DNA reads as TGTGCCAGCAGCTTAGCTTCGGGATTAGTTCGGGACGAGCAGTACTTC. Translation gives CASSLASGLVRDEQYF. The complete variable domain, with remaining parts taken from reference TRBV7-9 and TRBJ2-7, reads DTGVSQNPRHKITKRGQNVTFRCDPISEHNRLYWYRQTLGQGPEFLTYFQNEAQLEKSRLLSDRFSAERPKGSFSTLEIQRTEQGDSAMYLCASSLASGLVRDEQYFGPGTRLTVT.

This chain uses TRBV30 with TRBJ1-1; weak D call: TRBD1 (5 bases). The CDR3 has 13 residues. Trimming took off 4 bases at V and 5 bases at J, with 14 bases between the two ends. The germline V gene has CDR1 GTSNPN and CDR2 SVGIG (reference sequence). The CDR3 nucleotides read TGTGCCTGGAACATCCTGGGGGGGACTGAAGCTTTCTTT. Translated, it gives CAWNILGGTEAFF.

The V gene is TRBV21-1, the J gene TRBJ2-2; the tabulated D call, TRBD2, remains unverified against the DNA. TRBV21-1 is listed as a pseudogene. The CDR3 loop spans 15 amino acids. CDR3 residues: CASRETGGRTGELFF. The CDR3 nucleotides read TGTGCCAGCAGGGAGACGGGGGGCCGGACCGGGGAGCTGTTTTTT.

The V gene is TRBV7-9, the J gene TRBJ2-5; 10 bases align to TRBD1. The V gene end was trimmed by 4 bases and the J gene end by 5 bases; junction bases not matched to a gene: 4. The CDR3 contains 14 residues. Germline assignment: CDR1 SEHNR and CDR2 FQNEAQ (reference sequence). CDR3 DNA: TGTGCCAGCAGCTGGACAGGGGGACGGGAGACCCAGTACTTC. Encoded protein: CASSWTGGRETQYF.

The chain has TRBV4-1 and TRBJ1-4, with D unclear. This CDR3 has 14 amino acids. V shed 6 bases and J shed 3 bases, with 11 bases lying between them. Germline V CDR1 and CDR2: MGHRA, YSYEKL. This chain's CDR3 is CASRRPAANEKLFF. CDR3 DNA sequence: TGCGCCAGCAGACGGCCGGCAGCTAATGAAAAACTGTTTTTT.

This clone was observed a few times. The chain carries TRBV5-8 and TRBJ2-5; TRBD2 matches 9 bases. V shed 4 bases, J shed 6 bases, and the junction held 16 bases outside the gene matches. CDR3 length: 17 residues. From germline, CDR1 is SGHTS and CDR2 YDEGEE. CDR3 in DNA: TGTGCCAGCAGCATTCGCGGAGTTGGCGGGGGGGCGAAGACCCAGTACTTC. Protein product: CASSIRGVGGGAKTQYF.

CDR3: CASSYYADTQYF. The CDR3 DNA is TGTGCCAGCAGTTACTACGCAGATACGCAGTATTTT. The chain links TRBV6-5 to TRBJ2-3; D is unclear. Germline CDR1 and CDR2: MNHEY and SVGAGI. The CDR3 contains 12 residues. Trimming removed 1 base from V and 4 bases from J, with 3 bases in between.

Written as DNA, the CDR3 is TGTGCCAGCAGCCCGGGACCAAACGTCCTGACTTTC. It specifies CASSPGPNVLTF. The V and J genes are TRBV7-9 and TRBJ2-6; D could derive from TRBD1 or TRBD2 (5 bases each). Trimming removed 5 bases at V and 10 bases at J, with 9 bases between. CDR3 length: 12 residues. Germline CDR1 SEHNR, CDR2 FQNEAQ (reference sequence).

CDR3 sequence reads: CASSVGPGDSYEQYF. CDR3 sequence (DNA): TGTGCCAGCAGCGTAGGACCGGGAGACTCCTACGAGCAGTACTTC. The chain is built from TRBV9 and TRBJ2-7, with D possibly TRBD2 on 6 matching bases. The CDR3 runs to 15 residues. V was pared by 0 bases and J by 0 bases, with 10 bases between. Germline V gene lookup returns CDR1 SGDLS and CDR2 YYNGEE.

The chain couples TRBV28 to TRBJ2-7, with 8 bases identical to TRBD2. Germline V CDR1 and CDR2: MDHEN, SYDVKM. The CDR3 is 16 residues long. Trimming took 1 base from V and 1 from J; bases not matched to a gene: 6. The DNA for the CDR3 is TGTGCCAGCAGTTTATTAGGCAGCGGGAGTTCCTACGAGCAGTACTTC. It yields the protein CASSLLGSGSSYEQYF.

The CDR3 nucleotides are TGCGCCAGCAGCGCCGAAGAGGGGGTTCTAAATCCTGAAGCTTTCTTT. Residues: CASSAEEGVLNPEAFF. The V gene is TRBV5-1, the J gene TRBJ1-1, with D perhaps matching TRBD1 (6 bases). Germline lookup yields CDR1 SGHRS and CDR2 YFSETQ. V was clipped by 4 bases and J by 6 bases, with 22 bases between them. The CDR3 totals 16 residues.

The J gene is TRBJ1-2, the V gene TRBV4-3, with TRBD1 as a possible D gene (5 bases). Germline loops: CDR1 LGHNA, CDR2 YSLEER. The CDR3 totals 15 residues. Trimming removed 3 bases at V and 2 bases at J, with 13 bases between. CDR3 DNA: TGCGCCAGCAGCCATGGGACTTCGGGGAACTATGGCTACACCTTC. Residues: CASSHGTSGNYGYTF.

This clone was seen just once. The rearrangement joins TRBV21-1 to TRBJ2-5; the listed D gene, TRBD1, was not tested against the DNA. TRBV21-1 is annotated as a pseudogene. The CDR3 extends over 18 amino acids. The CDR3 coding sequence is TGTGCCAGCAGCAAAGAGGAGACAGGGGGCGACAGTCATGAGACCCAGTACTTC. Encoded protein: CASSKEETGGDSHETQYF.

The chain combines TRBV28 with TRBJ1-6, with D hard to call. The V gene's germline CDR1 is MDHEN and CDR2 SYDVKM. The CDR3 is made up of 15 amino acids. Deletions cut 6 bases from V and 3 bases from J, with 12 bases between. For the CDR3, the DNA is TGTGCCAGCAGCCCATCCGTGGACTATAATTCACCCCTCCACTTT. It translates to CASSPSVDYNSPLHF.

V gene TRBV7-9 combines with J gene TRBJ1-4, with D uncertain. This CDR3 comprises 14 residues. Deletions cut 6 bases from V and 0 bases from J, with 8 bases between. From germline, CDR1 is SEHNR and CDR2 FQNEAQ (reference sequence). CDR3 DNA sequence: TGTGCCAGCAGTTGGACTGCAACTAATGAAAAACTGTTTTTT. It yields the protein CASSWTATNEKLFF.

This chain joins TRBV6-5 and TRBJ1-5; D unresolved. Per germline, CDR1 MNHEY and CDR2 SVGAGI. Trimming shortened V by 2 bases and J by 0 bases, and 2 bases separated the two germline ends. The CDR3 length is 13 residues. Here the CDR3 reads CASSYGSNQPQHF. The CDR3 DNA reads as TGTGCCAGCAGTTACGGTAGCAATCAGCCCCAGCATTTT.

This chain links TRBV7-2 with TRBJ2-5; 9 bases are a match to TRBD2. V gave up 1 base and J gave up 1 base; unmatched junction bases: 4. Germline CDR1 SGHTA, CDR2 FQGNSA. The CDR3 spans 16 residues. As DNA, the CDR3 is TGTGCCAGCAGCTTAGTCCCTAGCGGGGCCCAAGAGACCCAGTACTTC. Translated, it gives CASSLVPSGAQETQYF. Full variable domain (outside the CDR3, taken from reference TRBV7-2 and TRBJ2-5): GAGVSQSPSNKVTEKGKDVELRCDPISGHTALYWYRQSLGQGLEFLIYFQGNSAPDKSGLPSDRFSAERTGGSVSTLTIQRTQQEDSAVYLCASSLVPSGAQETQYFGPGTRLLVL.

The chain carries TRBV28 and TRBJ2-4; D is unclear. V shed 0 bases and J shed 0 bases, with 6 bases lying between them. The CDR3 runs to 15 residues. Germline values: CDR1 MDHEN, CDR2 SYDVKM. The CDR3 loop reads CASSLWRLAKNIQYF. In DNA, the CDR3 is TGTGCCAGCAGTTTATGGAGACTAGCCAAAAACATTCAGTACTTC.

The chain is built from TRBV19 and TRBJ1-2; unclear D gene. This CDR3 contains 13 residues. V was cut by 4 bases and J by 2 bases, with 8 bases left in between. In germline, CDR1 is LNHDA, CDR2 SQIVND (reference sequence). CDR3 DNA: TGTGCCAGTAGTACGCGGACGAACTATGGCTACACCTTC. Amino acids: CASSTRTNYGYTF.

The rearrangement links TRBV29-1 to TRBJ2-1, with D uncertain. The CDR3 has 15 amino acids. V lost 2 bases to trimming and J lost 4 bases, with 15 bases between them. Germline lookup yields CDR1 SQVTM and CDR2 ANQGSEA. The CDR3 region has the DNA TGCAGCGTTGAACGAGACATAGATTTATACAATGAGCAGTTCTTC. Translating gives CSVERDIDLYNEQFF.

This chain joins TRBV27 and TRBJ2-5; D possibly corresponds to TRBD2 (5 bases). The germline gives CDR1 MNHEY, CDR2 SMNVEV (reference sequence). The CDR3 loop spans 14 amino acids. V was cut by 3 bases and J by 0 bases, with 8 bases left in between. The CDR3 is CASSFVEDQETQYF. As DNA, the CDR3 is TGTGCCAGCAGTTTTGTGGAGGACCAAGAGACCCAGTACTTC.

This clone has a handful of counts. The chain has TRBV5-1 and TRBJ1-5, with D perhaps matching TRBD1 (6 bases). Germline loops: CDR1 SGHRS, CDR2 YFSETQ. V was trimmed by 4 bases and J by 2 bases, leaving 13 bases between them. The CDR3 is 15 residues long. CDR3 sequence reads: CASSPPGQRNQPQHF. In DNA form, the CDR3 reads TGCGCCAGCAGCCCACCGGGACAACGCAATCAGCCCCAGCATTTT.

The chain couples TRBV4-2 to TRBJ1-2; D not resolved. The CDR3 is 15 residues long. The V gene's germline CDR1 is LGHNA and CDR2 YNFKEQ. Trimming pared 0 bases from V and 3 bases from J, leaving 11 bases between. CDR3 coding DNA: TGTGCCAGCAGCCAAGATCTTGAGGGTTACTATGGCTACACCTTC. Translated: CASSQDLEGYYGYTF.

The chain uses TRBV7-9 and TRBJ2-5, with D unclear. Trimming cost V 5 bases and J 4 bases, with 17 bases left between them. The germline V gene has CDR1 SEHNR and CDR2 FQNEAQ (reference sequence). There are 15 residues in the CDR3. In DNA form, the CDR3 reads TGTGCCAGCAGCCCCCTTTACGGCGACCGAGAGACCCAGTACTTC. Protein sequence: CASSPLYGDRETQYF.

V and J are TRBV27 and TRBJ1-5; D is ambiguous. The CDR3 totals 12 residues. V lost 10 bases, J lost 3 bases, and 10 bases lay in between. The germline CDR1 and CDR2 sequences are MNHEY and SMNVEV (reference sequence). The CDR3 protein is CATGNYNQPQHF. The CDR3 coding sequence is TGTGCCACCGGGAACTACAATCAGCCCCAGCATTTT.